This T cell receptor (beta chain) was captured by sequencing in a study of cytomegalovirus exposure and HLA in healthy donors. PCR was performed using 60 Vbeta and 13 Jbeta primers. Assay used: immunoSEQ multiplex PCR; TCRdb lists only in-frame clones, some missing. The sample lists 100,000 to 150,000 clones; approximately 80% were seen once. The CDR3 is 13 amino acids. Per the germline V gene, CDR1 is MNHEY and CDR2 is SVGAGI. V was trimmed by 5 bases and J by 4 bases, leaving 11 bases between them. The specimen sequenced was PBMCs. The J gene is TRBJ1-2, the V gene TRBV6-5; no firm D call. The TCR was taken from a woman aged 60-70 years in good health and CMV-seronegative. In nucleotides, the CDR3 is TGTGCCAGCAGTACCGCCCGAGGCTATGGCTACACCTTC. Translating it yields CASSTARGYGYTF.